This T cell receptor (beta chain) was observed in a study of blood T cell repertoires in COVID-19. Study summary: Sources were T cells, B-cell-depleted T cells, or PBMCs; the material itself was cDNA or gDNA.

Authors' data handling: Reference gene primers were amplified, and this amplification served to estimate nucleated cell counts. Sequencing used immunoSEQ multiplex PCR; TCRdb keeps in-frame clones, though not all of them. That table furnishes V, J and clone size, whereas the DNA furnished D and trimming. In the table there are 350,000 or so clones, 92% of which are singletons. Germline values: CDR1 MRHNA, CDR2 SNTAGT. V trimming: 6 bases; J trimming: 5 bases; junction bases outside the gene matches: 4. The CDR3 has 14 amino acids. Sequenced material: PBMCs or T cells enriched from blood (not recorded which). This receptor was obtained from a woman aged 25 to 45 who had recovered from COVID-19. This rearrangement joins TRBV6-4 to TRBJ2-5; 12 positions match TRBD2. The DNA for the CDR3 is TGTGCCAGCAGCCGACTAGCGGGAGAGGAGACCCAGTACTTC. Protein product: CASSRLAGEETQYF.